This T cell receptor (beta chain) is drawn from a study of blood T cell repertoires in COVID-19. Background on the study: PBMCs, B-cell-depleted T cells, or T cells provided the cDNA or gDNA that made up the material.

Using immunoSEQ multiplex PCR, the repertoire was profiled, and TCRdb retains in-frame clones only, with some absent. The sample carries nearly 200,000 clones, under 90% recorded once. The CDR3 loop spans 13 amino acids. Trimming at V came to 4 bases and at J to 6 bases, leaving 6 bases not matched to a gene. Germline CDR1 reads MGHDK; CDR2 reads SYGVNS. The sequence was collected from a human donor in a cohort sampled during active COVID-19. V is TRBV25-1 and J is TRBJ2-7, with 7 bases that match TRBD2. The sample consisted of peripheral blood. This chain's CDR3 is CASSASGDFEQYF. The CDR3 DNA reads TGTGCCAGCAGTGCCAGCGGGGATTTCGAGCAGTACTTC.